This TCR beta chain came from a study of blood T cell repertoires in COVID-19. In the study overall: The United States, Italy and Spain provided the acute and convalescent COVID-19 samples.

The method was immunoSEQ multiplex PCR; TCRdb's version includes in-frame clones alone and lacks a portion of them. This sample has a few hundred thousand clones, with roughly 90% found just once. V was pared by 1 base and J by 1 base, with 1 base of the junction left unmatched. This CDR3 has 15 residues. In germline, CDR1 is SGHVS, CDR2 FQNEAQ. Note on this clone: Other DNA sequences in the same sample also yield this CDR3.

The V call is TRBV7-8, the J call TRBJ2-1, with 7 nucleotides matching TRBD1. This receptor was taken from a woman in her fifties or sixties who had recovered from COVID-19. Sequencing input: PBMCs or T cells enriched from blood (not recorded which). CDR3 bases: TGTGCCAGCAGCTTAGGCAGGGGGTCCTACAATGAGCAGTTCTTC. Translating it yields CASSLGRGSYNEQFF.